This TCR beta chain was captured by sequencing in a study of cytomegalovirus exposure and HLA in healthy donors. Overall study findings and caveats: Three chains tied to CMV proved CMV antigen-specific in vitro. Among TCR sequences, most were rare, though some public TCRs appeared in many donors. Reported results showed that the classifier diagnosed cytomegalovirus status with high specificity and sensitivity.

V lost 6 bases, J lost 7 bases, and 22 bases lay in between. CDR3 length: 15 amino acids. Looked up from germline, CDR1 is MDHEN and CDR2 is SYDVKM. TCRdb's table, derived via immunoSEQ multiplex PCR, lists solely in-frame clones and lacks some. The sample contains fewer than 200,000 clones, approximately 86% of which appear only once. As concerns this clone: As yet, its antigen is unknown.

It was the approximately 130-subject validation cohort, separate from the roughly 700-subject first cohort, to which the donors belonged. Sequenced: PBMCs. V and J are TRBV28 and TRBJ2-7; tentatively, D is TRBD1 (5 bases). This clonotype was obtained from a man under 40 in good health and CMV-seropositive. CDR3 region: CASRPQWGRAGEQYF. The CDR3 DNA sequence: TGTGCCAGCAGACCCCAGTGGGGCCGGGCCGGGGAGCAGTACTTC.